Detailed here is one T cell receptor (beta chain). Its binding antigen is unknown. Base qualities are not at hand, and no much larger clone is one base apart. Genomic DNA was isolated from the sorted cells so that the TCRbeta CDR3 region could be sequenced. The immunoSEQ Assay was used to sequence the TCRbeta CDR3 regions. The source is immuneACCESS, and TCRdb retained only in-frame sequences with V and J called. Part of the clones is not carried over; for the studies checked, unresolved V genes explain less than half of this, and the remainder is unexplained. Within this sample are tens of thousands of clones, with 91% of them counted one time only. The ten top clones hold about 7.6% of the sample. The sample originates from a study of OX40 agonist ivuxolimab in advanced cancers. For the wider study: Ivuxolimab was a fully human IgG2 agonistic monoclonal antibody targeting the costimulatory receptor OX40 (CD134). Intravenous ivuxolimab was administered to patients every 2 weeks at six dose levels: 0.01, 0.1, 0.3, 1.5, 3 and 10 mg/kg. Among the approximately 50 dose-escalation patients, about 20 had hepatocellular carcinoma, around 15 melanoma, 9 renal cell carcinoma and 9 head and neck cancer. In the dose-escalation cohort, 70% to 90% of patients were male, and the mean age was 60 years with a range of roughly 20 to 85. Prior anti-PD-1, anti-PD-L1 or anti-CTLA-4 therapy was permitted, and about two fifths of dose-escalation patients had received checkpoint inhibitors. Partial responses were achieved by three dose-escalation patients, of whom one had hepatocellular carcinoma and two had cutaneous melanoma. The point of sequencing TCRbeta in the periphery was to test whether ivuxolimab changed TCR sequence diversity and drove clonal T-cell expansion. The paper describes the monotherapy dose-escalation part (N of about 54 patients) of the phase I trial of ivuxolimab. Study-level results and caveats: Partial responders in the 0.1-3.0 mg/kg groups had among the lowest normalized peripheral clonal expansion, especially among CD8+ T cells. After ivuxolimab, expanded clones were on average more numerous among CD8+ T cells than among CD4+ T cells. Antigen specificity was not determined for the clonally expanded peripheral T cells. Low levels of normalized T-cell clonal expansion were also seen in some nonresponding patients. At doses of 0.1 to 3.0 mg/kg, clonal expansion of both CD4+ and CD8+ blood T cells was observed from baseline to week 6.

Patients with autoimmune disease history or receiving systemic immunosuppression were excluded from the trial. Peripheral blood for TCR sequencing was collected from all dose cohorts at baseline, on cycle 4 day 1, and on cycle 7 day 1. Samples came from an open-label, multicenter, first-in-human phase I dose-escalation trial of ivuxolimab. Adults with locally advanced or metastatic head and neck squamous cell, hepatocellular, melanoma or renal cell carcinoma were enrolled in the trial. Before TCR sequencing, CD4+ T cells and CD8+ T cells were sorted from peripheral blood as separate populations. V trim: 4 bases; J trim: 2 bases; unmatched bases: 13. The germline V gene encodes CDR1 SQVTM and CDR2 ANQGSEA. There are 17 amino acids in the CDR3, from cysteine to phenylalanine inclusive. Only the CDR3 portion is preserved as DNA: 51 bases, with reading frame beginning at the first base.

Sequences were derived from CD4+ or CD8+ T cells sorted from blood, sampled in a trial of the OX40 agonist ivuxolimab. Recombination linked TRBV29-1 to TRBJ2-3, and 9 junction bases match TRBD2. This TCR was sampled from an adult with an advanced solid tumor such as melanoma, head and neck, liver or kidney cancer. CDR3 reads: CSVGLAGLHSDTDTQYF. Here is the DNA: TGCAGCGTTGGGCTAGCGGGGCTTCACTCCGACACAGATACGCAGTATTTT.